This TCR beta chain was obtained from a study (dated by TCRdb to the mid-2010s). General notes on the study: The study tested whether tumor-infiltrating Tregs in breast cancer are recruited from blood Tregs or converted in situ from other CD4+ T cell subsets.

This clonotype has at least ten counts. Its antigen is unknown. No much larger clone exists at a distance of one base, and base qualities are not known. What the research found in general, with its limitations: Validation in the larger cohort was restricted to a single TCR beta V-J rearrangement rather than whole repertoires. The TCR alpha and beta sequences of tumor-infiltrating Tregs showed the greatest overlap with tumor naive CD4+ T cells, followed by blood naive CD4+ T cells. In terms of TCR gene usage, tumor memory CD4+ T cells clustered together with blood and lymph node memory CD4+ cells, as well as with lymph node naive CD4+ cells.

The CDR3 goes from the cysteine to the phenylalanine over 12 residues. Of the read, only the CDR3 DNA is kept; its 36 bases are in frame from base 1. Trimming at the junction amounts to 6 bases on V and 6 bases on J, and the germline ends lie 8 bases apart. Memory CD4+ T cells were isolated as CD4+CD45RO+CD25- cells. Tregs, naive and memory CD4+ T cells from tumor, blood and ipsilateral draining lymph nodes of five or six breast cancer patients underwent full-length TCR alpha and beta sequencing. Tumor tissue and lymph nodes from ipsilateral axillary dissection were perfused with PBS, minced and digested with collagenase I and hyaluronidase. Mononuclear cells from lymph nodes or about 55 ml of peripheral blood were isolated by Ficoll density gradient centrifugation. FACS confirmed that the sorted cell populations were more than 90% pure. Full-length TCR variable regions were amplified by 5' RACE PCR with constant-region reverse primers, and semi-nested PCR with Nested Universal Primer A was subsequently performed. Using the ReliaPrep RNA Cell Miniprep System, total RNA was extracted, and the SMARTer RACE 5'/3' Kit was then used to reverse transcribe the RNA into 5'RACE-ready cDNA. Multiplex adaptors were used to barcode the full-length TCR alpha and beta libraries, which were then sequenced on an Illumina MiSeq. Per the original workflow: For each of nine subset-tissue groups, sequencing data from the five patients were combined, and the groups were compared by unsupervised clustering of TCR gene usage. The Morisita-Horn index, with shared sequences weighted by their contribution to each repertoire, was used to calculate repertoire similarity. TCRdb reanalyzed the raw reads on its own, using fastp at Q25 for trimming and MiXCR for clone calling, and kept in-frame beta chains. Records with the same CDR3 protein are collapsed into one entry carrying the most frequent genes and DNA. The V and J calls and clone size are TCRdb's, not the authors'. The sample has just under 65,000 distinct CDR3 sequences on record, around a fifth of them singletons. Of the sample, 2.5% to 3.5% falls within the top ten clones.

The rearranged segments are TRBV12-3 or TRBV12-4 and TRBJ2-2; the D gene may be TRBD1 or TRBD2, since each aligns over 5 bases. Sequencing was carried out using memory CD4+ T cells sorted from a lymph node. The intended sense of this specimen's cell subset or site label: memory CD4+ T cells, CD4+CD45RO+CD25-. The TCR comes from a female donor with breast cancer. The CDR3 protein: CASRGDPGELFF. The DNA sequence is given as TGTGCCAGCAGGGGGGATCCCGGGGAGCTGTTTTTT.